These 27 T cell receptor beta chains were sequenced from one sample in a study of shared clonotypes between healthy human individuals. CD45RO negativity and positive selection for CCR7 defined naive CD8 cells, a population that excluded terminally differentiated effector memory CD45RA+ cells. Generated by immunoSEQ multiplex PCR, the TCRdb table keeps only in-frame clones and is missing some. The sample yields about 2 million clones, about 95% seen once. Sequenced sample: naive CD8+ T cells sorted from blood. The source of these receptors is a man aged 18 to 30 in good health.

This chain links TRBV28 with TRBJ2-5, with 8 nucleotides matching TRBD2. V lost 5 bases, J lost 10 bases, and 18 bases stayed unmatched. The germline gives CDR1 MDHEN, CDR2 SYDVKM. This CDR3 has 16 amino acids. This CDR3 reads CASSTPRAGGPGSQYF. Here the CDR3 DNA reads TGTGCCAGCAGTACCCCTAGGGCGGGGGGCCCCGGGAGCCAGTACTTC.

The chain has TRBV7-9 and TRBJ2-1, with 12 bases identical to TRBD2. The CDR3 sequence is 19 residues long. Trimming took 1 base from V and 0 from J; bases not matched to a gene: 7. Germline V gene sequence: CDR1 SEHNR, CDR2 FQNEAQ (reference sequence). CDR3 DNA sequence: TGTGCCAGCAGCTTAGGGCTAGCGGGGGGGCCGACCTCCTACAATGAGCAGTTCTTC. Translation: CASSLGLAGGPTSYNEQFF.

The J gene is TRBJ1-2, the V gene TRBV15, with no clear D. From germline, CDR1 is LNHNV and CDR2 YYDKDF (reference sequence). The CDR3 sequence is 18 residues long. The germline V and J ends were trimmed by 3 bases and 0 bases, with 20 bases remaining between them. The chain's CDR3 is CATSSGWLDGLPNYGYTF. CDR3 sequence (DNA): TGTGCCACCAGCAGTGGTTGGCTGGACGGCCTCCCTAACTATGGCTACACCTTC.

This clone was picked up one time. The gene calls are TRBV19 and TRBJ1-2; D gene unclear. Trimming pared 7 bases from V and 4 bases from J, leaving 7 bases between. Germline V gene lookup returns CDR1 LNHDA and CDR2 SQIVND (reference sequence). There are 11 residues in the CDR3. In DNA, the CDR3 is TGTGCCAGTATAGGGTTCTATGGCTACACCTTC. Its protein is CASIGFYGYTF.

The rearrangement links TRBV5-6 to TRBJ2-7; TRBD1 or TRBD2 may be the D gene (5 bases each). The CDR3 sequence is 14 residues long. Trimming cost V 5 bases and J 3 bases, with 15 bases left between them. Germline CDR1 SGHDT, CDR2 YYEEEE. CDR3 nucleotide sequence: TGTGCCAGCAGTTCGGACATCGACTACTACGAGCAGTACTTC. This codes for CASSSDIDYYEQYF. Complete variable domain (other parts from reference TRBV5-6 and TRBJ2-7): DAGVTQSPTHLIKTRGQQVTLRCSPKSGHDTVSWYQQALGQGPQFIFQYYEEEERQRGNFPDRFSGHQFPNYSSELNVNALLLGDSALYLCASSSDIDYYEQYFGPGTRLTVT.

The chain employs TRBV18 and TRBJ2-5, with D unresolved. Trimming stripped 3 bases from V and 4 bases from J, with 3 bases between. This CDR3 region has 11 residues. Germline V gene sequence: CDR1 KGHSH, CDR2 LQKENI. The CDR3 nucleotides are TGTGCCAGCTCACCGGTAGAGACCCAGTACTTC. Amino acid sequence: CASSPVETQYF.

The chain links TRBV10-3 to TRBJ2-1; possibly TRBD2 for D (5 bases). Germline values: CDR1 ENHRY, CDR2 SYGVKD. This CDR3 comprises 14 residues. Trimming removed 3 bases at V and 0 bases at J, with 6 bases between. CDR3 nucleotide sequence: TGTGCCATCAGTGAAGAGGGCTCCTACAATGAGCAGTTCTTC. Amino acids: CAISEEGSYNEQFF.

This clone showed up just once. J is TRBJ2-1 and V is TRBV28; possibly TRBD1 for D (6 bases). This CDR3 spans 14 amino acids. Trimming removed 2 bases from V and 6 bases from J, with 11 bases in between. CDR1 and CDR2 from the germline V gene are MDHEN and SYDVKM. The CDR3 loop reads CASSLDRPPNEQFF. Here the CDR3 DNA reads TGTGCCAGCAGTTTAGACAGGCCCCCCAATGAGCAGTTCTTC.

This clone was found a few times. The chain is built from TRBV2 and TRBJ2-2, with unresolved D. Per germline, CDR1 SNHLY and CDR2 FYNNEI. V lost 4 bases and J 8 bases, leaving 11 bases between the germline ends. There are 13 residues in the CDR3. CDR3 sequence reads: CASSGLPMGELFF. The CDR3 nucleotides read TGTGCCAGCAGTGGACTTCCTATGGGGGAGCTGTTTTTT.

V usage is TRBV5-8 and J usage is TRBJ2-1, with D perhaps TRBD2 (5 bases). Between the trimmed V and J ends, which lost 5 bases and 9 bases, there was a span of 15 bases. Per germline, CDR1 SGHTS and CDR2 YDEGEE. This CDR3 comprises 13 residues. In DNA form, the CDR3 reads TGTGCCAGCAGAGGAGTAGCGATGAGTGAGCAGTTCTTC. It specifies CASRGVAMSEQFF.

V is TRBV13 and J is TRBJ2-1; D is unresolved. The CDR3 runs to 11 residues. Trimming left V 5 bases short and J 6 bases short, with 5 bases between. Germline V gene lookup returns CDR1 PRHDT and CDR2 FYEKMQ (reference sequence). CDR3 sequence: CASSKGNEQFF. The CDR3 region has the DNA TGTGCCAGCAGCAAGGGCAATGAGCAGTTCTTC. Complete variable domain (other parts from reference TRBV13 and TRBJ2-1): AAGVIQSPRHLIKEKRETATLKCYPIPRHDTVYWYQQGPGQDPQFLISFYEKMQSDKGSIPDRFSAQQFSDYHSELNMSSLELGDSALYFCASSKGNEQFFGPGTRLTVL.

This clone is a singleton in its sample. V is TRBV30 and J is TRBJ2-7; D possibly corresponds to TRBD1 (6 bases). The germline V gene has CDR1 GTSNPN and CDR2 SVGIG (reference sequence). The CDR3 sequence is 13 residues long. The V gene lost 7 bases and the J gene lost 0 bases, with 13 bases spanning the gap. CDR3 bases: TGTGCCTCCGCTATAGGGGGCTCCTACGAGCAGTACTTC. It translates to CASAIGGSYEQYF.

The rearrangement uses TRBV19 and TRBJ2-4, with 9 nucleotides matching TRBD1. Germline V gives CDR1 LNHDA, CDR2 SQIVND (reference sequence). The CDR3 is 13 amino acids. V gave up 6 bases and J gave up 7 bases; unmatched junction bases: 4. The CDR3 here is CASSFGQGNIQYF. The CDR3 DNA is TGTGCCAGTAGCTTCGGACAGGGGAACATTCAGTACTTC. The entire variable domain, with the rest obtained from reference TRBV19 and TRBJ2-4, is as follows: DGGITQSPKYLFRKEGQNVTLSCEQNLNHDAMYWYRQDPGQGLRLIYYSQIVNDFQKGDIAEGYSVSREKKESFPLTVTSAQKNPTAFYLCASSFGQGNIQYFGAGTRLSVL.

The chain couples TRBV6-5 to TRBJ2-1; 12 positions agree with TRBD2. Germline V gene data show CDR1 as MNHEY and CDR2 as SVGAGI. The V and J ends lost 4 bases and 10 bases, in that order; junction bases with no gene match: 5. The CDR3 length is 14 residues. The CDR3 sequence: CASSFTSGGKEQFF. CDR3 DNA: TGTGCCAGCAGTTTTACTAGCGGGGGGAAAGAGCAGTTCTTC.

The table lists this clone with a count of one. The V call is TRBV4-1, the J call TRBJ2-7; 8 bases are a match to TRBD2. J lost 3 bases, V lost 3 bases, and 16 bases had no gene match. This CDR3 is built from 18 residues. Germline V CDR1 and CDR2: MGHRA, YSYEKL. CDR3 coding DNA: TGCGCCAGCAGCCAGGTGCTGAGCGCTAGCGGGCTCTTCTACGAGCAGTACTTC. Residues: CASSQVLSASGLFYEQYF.

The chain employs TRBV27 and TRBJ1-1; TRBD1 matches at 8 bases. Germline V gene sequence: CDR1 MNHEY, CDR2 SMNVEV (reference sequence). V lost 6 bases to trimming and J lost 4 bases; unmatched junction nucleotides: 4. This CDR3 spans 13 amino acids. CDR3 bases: TGTGCCAGCAGCCGGACAGGGATCACTGAAGCTTTCTTT. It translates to CASSRTGITEAFF.

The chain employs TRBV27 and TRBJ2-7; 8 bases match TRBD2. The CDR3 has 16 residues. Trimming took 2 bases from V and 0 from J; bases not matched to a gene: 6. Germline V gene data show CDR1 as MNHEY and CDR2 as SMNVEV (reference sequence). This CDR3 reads CASSLGLAGISYEQYF. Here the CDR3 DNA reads TGTGCCAGCAGTTTAGGGTTAGCGGGGATCTCCTACGAGCAGTACTTC.

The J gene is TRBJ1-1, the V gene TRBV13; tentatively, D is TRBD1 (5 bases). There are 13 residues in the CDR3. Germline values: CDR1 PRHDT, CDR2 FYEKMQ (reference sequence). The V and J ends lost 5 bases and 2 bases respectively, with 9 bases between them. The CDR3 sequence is CASSEQDNTEAFF. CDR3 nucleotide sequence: TGTGCCAGCAGCGAACAGGATAACACTGAAGCTTTCTTT.

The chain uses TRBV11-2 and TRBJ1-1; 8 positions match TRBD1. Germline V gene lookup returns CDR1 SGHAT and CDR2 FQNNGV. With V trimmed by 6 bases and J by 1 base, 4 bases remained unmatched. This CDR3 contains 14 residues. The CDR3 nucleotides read TGTGCCAGCAGGCAGGGGGCCCGGAACACTGAAGCTTTCTTT. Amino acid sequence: CASRQGARNTEAFF. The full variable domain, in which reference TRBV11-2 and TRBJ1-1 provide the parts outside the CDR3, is EAGVAQSPRYKIIEKRQSVAFWCNPISGHATLYWYQQILGQGPKLLIQFQNNGVVDDSQLPKDRFSAERLKGVDSTLKIQPAKLEDSAVYLCASRQGARNTEAFFGQGTRLTVV.

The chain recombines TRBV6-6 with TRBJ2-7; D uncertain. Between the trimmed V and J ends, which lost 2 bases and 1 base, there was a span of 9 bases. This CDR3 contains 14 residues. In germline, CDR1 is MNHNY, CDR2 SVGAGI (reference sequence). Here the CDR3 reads CASSYIQESYEQYF. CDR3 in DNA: TGTGCCAGCAGTTACATCCAGGAGTCCTACGAGCAGTACTTC.

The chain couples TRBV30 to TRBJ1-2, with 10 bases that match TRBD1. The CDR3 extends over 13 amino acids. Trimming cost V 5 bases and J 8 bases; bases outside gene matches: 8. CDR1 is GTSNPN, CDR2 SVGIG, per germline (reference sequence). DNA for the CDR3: TGTGCCTGGTCCGGAGGGACAGGGGAAGGCTACACCTTC. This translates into CAWSGGTGEGYTF.

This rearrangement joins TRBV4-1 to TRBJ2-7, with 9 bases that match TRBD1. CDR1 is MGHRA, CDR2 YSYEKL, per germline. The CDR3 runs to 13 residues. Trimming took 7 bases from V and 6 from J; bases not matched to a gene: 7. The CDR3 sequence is CASKGQGVGEQYF. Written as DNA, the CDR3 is TGCGCCAGCAAGGGACAGGGTGTTGGCGAGCAGTACTTC.

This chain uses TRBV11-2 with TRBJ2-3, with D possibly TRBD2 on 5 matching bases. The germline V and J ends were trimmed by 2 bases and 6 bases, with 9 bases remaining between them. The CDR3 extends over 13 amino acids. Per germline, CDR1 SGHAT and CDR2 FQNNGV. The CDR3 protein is CASSLRRVDTQYF. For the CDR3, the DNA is TGTGCCAGCAGCTTACGGCGGGTGGATACGCAGTATTTT. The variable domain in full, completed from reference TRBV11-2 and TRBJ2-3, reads EAGVAQSPRYKIIEKRQSVAFWCNPISGHATLYWYQQILGQGPKLLIQFQNNGVVDDSQLPKDRFSAERLKGVDSTLKIQPAKLEDSAVYLCASSLRRVDTQYFGPGTRLTVL.

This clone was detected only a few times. This CDR3 is CASSSPGQTYEQYF. CDR3 in DNA: TGTGCCAGCAGCTCACCGGGACAAACCTACGAGCAGTACTTC. The chain has TRBV11-2 and TRBJ2-7; TRBD1 is a possible D gene (6 bases). V dropped 4 bases and J dropped 2 bases, with 12 bases sitting between them. This CDR3 region has 14 residues. CDR1 and CDR2 from the germline V gene are SGHAT and FQNNGV.

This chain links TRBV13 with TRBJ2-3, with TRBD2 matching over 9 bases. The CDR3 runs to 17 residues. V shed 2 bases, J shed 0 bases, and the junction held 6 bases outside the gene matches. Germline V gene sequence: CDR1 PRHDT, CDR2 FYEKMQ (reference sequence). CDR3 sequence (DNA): TGTGCCAGCAGCTTATGGGGTAGCGGGGGTAGCACAGATACGCAGTATTTT. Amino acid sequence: CASSLWGSGGSTDTQYF.

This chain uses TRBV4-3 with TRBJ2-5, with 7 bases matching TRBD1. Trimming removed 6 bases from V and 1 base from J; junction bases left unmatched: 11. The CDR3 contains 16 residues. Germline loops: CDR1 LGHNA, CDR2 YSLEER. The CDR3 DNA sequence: TGCGCCAGCAGTACGGGTTCAGGGGGAATCCAAGAGACCCAGTACTTC. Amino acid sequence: CASSTGSGGIQETQYF.

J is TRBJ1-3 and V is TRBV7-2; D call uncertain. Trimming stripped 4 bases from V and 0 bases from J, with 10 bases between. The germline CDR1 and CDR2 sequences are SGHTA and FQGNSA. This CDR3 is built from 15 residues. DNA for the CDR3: TGTGCCAGCAGCTCCGGGCCCTTCTCTGGAAACACCATATATTTT. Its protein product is CASSSGPFSGNTIYF.